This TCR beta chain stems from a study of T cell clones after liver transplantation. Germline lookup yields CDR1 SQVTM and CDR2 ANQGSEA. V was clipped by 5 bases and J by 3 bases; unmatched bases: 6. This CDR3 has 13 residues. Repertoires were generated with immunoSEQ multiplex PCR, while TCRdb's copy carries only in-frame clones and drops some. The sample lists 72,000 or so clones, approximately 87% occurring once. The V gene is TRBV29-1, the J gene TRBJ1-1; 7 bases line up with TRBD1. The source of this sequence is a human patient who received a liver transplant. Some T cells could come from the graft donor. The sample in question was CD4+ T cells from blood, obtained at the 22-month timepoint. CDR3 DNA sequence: TGCAGCGTTAACCCAGGGGGGGACACTGAAGCTTTCTTT. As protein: CSVNPGGDTEAFF.